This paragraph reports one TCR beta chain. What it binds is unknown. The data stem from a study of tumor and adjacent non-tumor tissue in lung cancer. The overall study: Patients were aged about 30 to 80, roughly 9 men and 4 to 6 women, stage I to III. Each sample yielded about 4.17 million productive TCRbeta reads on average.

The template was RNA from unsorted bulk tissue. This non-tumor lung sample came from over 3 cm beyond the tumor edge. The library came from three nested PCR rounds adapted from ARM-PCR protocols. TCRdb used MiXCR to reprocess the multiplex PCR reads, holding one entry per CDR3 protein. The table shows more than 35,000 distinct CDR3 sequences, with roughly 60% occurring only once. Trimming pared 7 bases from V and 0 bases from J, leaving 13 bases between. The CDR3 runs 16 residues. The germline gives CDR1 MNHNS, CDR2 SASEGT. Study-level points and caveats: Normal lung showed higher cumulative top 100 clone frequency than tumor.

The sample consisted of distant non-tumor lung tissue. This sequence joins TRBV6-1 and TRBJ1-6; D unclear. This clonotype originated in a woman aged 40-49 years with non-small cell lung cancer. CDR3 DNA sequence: TGTGCCAGCACCCCCACAGAGGGCTCCTATAATTCACCCCTCCACTTT. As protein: CASTPTEGSYNSPLHF.